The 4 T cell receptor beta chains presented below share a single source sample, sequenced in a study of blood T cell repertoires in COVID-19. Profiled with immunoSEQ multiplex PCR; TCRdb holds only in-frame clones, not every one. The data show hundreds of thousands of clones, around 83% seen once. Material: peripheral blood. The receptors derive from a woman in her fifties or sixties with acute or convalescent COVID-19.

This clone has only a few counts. CDR3 DNA sequence: TGTGCCAGCAGCTTCAGGACAGGGGATCAGCCCCAGCATTTT. The encoded protein is CASSFRTGDQPQHF. The rearrangement uses TRBV11-2 and TRBJ1-5; 9 nucleotides align to TRBD1. V was pared by 3 bases and J by 5 bases, with 2 bases of the junction left unmatched. The CDR3 extends over 14 amino acids. Per the germline V gene, CDR1 is SGHAT and CDR2 is FQNNGV.

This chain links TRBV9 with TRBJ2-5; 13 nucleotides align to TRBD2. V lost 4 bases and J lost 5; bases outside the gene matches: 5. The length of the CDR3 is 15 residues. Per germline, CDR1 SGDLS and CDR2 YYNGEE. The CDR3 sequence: CASSRTSGRRETQYF. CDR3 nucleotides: TGTGCCAGCAGCCGGACTAGCGGGAGAAGGGAGACCCAGTACTTC.

The CDR3 DNA reads as TGTGCCACCAGTGATTTTTCCGGGAATGGCTACACCTTC. Protein product: CATSDFSGNGYTF. V usage is TRBV24-1 and J usage is TRBJ1-2; D unresolved. The germline gives CDR1 KGHDR, CDR2 SFDVKD. CDR3 length: 13 amino acids. The V gene lost 1 base and the J gene lost 6 bases, with 8 bases spanning the gap.

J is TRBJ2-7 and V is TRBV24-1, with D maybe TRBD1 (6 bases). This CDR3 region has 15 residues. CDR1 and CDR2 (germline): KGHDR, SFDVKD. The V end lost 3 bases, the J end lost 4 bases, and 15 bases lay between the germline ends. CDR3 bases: TGTGCCACCAGTGATACCGACAGGTTGTCTTACGAGCAGTACTTC. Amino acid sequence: CATSDTDRLSYEQYF.